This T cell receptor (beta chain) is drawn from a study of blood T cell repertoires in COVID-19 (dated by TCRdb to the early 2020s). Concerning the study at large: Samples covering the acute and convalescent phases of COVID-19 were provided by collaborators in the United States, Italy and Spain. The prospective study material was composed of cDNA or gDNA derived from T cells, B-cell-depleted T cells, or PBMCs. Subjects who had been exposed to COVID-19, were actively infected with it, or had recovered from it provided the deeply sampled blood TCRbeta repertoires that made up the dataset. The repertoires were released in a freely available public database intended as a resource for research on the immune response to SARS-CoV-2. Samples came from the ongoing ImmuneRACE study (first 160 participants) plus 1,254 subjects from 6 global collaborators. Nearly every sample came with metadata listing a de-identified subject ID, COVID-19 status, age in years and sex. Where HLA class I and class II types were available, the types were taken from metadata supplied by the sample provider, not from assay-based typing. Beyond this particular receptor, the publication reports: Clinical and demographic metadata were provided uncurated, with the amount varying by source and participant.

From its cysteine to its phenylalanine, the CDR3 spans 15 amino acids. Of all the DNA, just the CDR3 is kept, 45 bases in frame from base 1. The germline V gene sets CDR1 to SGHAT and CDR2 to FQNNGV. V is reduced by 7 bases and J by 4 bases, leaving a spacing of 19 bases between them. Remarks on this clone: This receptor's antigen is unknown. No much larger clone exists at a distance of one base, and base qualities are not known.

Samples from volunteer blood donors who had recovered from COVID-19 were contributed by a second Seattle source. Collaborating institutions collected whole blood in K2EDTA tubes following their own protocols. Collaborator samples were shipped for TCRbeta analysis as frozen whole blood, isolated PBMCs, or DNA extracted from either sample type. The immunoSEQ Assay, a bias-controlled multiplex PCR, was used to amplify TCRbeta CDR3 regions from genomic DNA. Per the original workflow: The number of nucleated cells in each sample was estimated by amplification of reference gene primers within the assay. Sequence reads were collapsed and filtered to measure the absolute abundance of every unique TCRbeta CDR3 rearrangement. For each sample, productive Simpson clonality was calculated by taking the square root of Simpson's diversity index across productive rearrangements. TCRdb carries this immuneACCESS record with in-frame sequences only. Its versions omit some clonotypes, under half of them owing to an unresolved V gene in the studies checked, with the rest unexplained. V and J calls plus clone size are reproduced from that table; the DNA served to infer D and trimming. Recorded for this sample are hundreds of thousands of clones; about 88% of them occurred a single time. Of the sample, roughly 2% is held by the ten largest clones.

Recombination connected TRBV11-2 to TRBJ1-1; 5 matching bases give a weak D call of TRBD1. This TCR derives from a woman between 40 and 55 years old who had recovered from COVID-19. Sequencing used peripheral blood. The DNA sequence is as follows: TGTGCCAGCACCTATACGGGGGGGGGAGGCACTGAAGCTTTCTTT. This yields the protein CASTYTGGGGTEAFF.